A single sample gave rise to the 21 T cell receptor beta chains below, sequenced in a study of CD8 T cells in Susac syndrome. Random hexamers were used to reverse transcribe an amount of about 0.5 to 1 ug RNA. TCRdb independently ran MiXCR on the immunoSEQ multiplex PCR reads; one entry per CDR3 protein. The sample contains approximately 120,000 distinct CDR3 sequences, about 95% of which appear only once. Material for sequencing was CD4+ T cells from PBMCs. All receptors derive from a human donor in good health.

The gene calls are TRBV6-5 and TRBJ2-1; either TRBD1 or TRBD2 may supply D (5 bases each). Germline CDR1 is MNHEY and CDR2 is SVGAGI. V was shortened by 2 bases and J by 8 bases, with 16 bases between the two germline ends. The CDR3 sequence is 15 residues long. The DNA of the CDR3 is TGTGCCAGCAGTTACGGGTGGGAGCAGGGCGATGAGCAGTTCTTC. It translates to CASSYGWEQGDEQFF.

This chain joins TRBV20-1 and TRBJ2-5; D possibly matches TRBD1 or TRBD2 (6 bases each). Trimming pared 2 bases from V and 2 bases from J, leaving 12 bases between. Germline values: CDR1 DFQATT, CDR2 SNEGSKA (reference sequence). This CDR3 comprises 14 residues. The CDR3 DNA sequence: TGCAGTGCTAGACCCCGGGGGCTGCAAGAGACCCAGTACTTC. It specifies CSARPRGLQETQYF.

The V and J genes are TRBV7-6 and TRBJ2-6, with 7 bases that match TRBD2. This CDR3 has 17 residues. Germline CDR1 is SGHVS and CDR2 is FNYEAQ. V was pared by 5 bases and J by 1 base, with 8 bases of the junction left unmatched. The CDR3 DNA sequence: TGTGCCAGCAGCCCCGGGGGGAGATGGTCTGGGGCCAACGTCCTGACTTTC. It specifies CASSPGGRWSGANVLTF.

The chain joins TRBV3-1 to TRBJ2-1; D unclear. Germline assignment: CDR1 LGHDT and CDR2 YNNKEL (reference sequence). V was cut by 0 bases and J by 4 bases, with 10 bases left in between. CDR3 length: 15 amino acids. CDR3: CASSQEGWVYNEQFF. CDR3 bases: TGTGCCAGCAGCCAAGAGGGGTGGGTATACAATGAGCAGTTCTTC.

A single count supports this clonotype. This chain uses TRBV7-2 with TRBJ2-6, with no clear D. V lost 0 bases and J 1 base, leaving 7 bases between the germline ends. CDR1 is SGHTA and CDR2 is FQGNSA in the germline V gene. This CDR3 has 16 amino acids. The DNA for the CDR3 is TGTGCCAGCAGCTTAGCGCGGTTATCTGGGGCCAACGTCCTGACTTTC. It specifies CASSLARLSGANVLTF.

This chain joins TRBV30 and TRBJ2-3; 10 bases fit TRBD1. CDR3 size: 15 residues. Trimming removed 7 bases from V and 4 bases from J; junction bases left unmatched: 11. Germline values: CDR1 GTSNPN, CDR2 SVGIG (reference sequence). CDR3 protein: CASTSGTGAADTQYF. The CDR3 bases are TGTGCCTCGACTTCCGGGACAGGGGCCGCAGATACGCAGTATTTT.

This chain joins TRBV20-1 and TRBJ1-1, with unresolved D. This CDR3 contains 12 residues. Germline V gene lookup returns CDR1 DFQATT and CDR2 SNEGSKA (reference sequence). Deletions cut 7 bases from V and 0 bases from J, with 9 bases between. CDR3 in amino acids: CSGLYLNTEAFF. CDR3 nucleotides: TGCAGTGGTCTTTATTTGAACACTGAAGCTTTCTTT.

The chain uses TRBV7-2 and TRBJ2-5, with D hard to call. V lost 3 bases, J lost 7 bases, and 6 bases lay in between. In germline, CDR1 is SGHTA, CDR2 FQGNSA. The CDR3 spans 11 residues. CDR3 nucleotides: TGTGCCAGCAGCTTCTTGGGGACCCAGTACTTC. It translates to CASSFLGTQYF.

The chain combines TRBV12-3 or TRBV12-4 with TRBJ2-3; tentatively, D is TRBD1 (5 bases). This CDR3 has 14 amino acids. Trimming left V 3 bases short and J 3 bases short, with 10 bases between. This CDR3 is CASSLGLGTDTQYF. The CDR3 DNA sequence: TGTGCCAGCAGTTTGGGGCTTGGGACAGATACGCAGTATTTT.

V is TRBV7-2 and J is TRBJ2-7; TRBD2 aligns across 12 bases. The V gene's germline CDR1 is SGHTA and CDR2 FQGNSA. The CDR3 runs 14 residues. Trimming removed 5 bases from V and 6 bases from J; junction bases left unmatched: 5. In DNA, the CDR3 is TGTGCCAGCAGCGACCCGGGACTAGCGGGCGAGCAGTACTTC. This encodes CASSDPGLAGEQYF.

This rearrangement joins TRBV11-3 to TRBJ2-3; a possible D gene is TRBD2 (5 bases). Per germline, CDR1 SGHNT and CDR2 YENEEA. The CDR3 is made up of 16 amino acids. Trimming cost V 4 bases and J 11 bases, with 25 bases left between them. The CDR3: CASSSSSSLPNMRQYF. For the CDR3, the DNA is TGTGCCAGCAGCTCATCTAGCAGCCTCCCCAATATGAGGCAGTATTTT.

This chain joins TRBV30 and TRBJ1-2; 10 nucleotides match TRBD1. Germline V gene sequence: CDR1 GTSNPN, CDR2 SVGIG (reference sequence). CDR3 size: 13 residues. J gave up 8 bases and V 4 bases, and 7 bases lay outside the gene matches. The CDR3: CAWTPDRGLGYTF. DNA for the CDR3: TGTGCCTGGACCCCAGACAGGGGGCTCGGCTACACCTTC.

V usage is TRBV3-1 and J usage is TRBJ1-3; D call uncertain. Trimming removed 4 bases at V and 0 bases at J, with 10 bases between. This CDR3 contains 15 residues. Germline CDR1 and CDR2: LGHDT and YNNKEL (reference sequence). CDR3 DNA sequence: TGTGCCAGCAGCCCCGGACTGACCTCTGGAAACACCATATATTTT. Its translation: CASSPGLTSGNTIYF.

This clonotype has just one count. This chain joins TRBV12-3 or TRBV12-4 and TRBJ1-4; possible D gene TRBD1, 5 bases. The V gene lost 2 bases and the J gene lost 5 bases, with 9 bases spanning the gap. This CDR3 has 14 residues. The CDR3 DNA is TGTGCCAGCAGTTTATGGGACCAAAATGAAAAACTGTTTTTT. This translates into CASSLWDQNEKLFF.

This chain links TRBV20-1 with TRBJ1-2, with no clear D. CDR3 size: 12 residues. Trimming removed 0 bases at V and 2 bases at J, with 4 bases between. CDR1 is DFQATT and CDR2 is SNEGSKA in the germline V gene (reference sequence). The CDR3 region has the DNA TGCAGTGCTAGAGACAGCAACTATGGCTACACCTTC. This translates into CSARDSNYGYTF.

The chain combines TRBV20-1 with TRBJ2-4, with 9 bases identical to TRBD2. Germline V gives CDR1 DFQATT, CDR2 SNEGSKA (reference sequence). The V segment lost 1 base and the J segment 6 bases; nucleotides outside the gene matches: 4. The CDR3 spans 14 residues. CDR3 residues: CSARVAGASNIQYF. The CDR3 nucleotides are TGCAGTGCTAGAGTAGCGGGGGCATCAAACATTCAGTACTTC.

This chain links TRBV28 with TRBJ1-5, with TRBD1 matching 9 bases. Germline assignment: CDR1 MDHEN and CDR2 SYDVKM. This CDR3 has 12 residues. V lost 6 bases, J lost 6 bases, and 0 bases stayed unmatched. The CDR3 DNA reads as TGTGCCAGCAGACAGGGGGCTCAGCCCCAGCATTTT. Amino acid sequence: CASRQGAQPQHF. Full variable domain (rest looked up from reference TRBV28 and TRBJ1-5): DVKVTQSSRYLVKRTGEKVFLECVQDMDHENMFWYRQDPGLGLRLIYFSYDVKMKEKGDIPEGYSVSREKKERFSLILESASTNQTSMYLCASRQGAQPQHFGDGTRLSIL.

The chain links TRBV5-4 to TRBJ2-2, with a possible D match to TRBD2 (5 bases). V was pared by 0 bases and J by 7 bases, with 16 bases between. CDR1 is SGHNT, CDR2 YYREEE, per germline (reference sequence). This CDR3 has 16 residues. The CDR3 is CASSLGQRRSGGELFF. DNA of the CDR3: TGTGCCAGCAGCTTGGGCCAGCGGAGGTCGGGCGGGGAGCTGTTTTTT.

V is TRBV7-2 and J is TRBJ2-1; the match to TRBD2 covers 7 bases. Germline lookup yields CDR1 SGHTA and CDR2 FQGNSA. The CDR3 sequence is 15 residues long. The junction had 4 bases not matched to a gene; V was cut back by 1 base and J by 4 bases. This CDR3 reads CASSLELASYNEQFF. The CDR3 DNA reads TGTGCCAGCAGCTTAGAACTAGCGTCGTACAATGAGCAGTTCTTC.

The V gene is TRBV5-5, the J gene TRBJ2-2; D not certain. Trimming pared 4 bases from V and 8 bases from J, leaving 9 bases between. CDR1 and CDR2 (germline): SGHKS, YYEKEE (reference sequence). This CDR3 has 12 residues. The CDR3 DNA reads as TGTGCCAGCAGCCAAGATAGGGGGGAGCTGTTTTTT. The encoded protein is CASSQDRGELFF.

The CDR3 is CSVGMFGYEQYF. In DNA, the CDR3 is TGCAGCGTTGGAATGTTTGGCTACGAGCAGTACTTC. This sequence joins TRBV29-1 and TRBJ2-7; D not certain. CDR1 is SQVTM, CDR2 ANQGSEA, per germline. The CDR3 runs to 12 residues. V was pared by 4 bases and J by 3 bases, with 10 bases between.